This T cell receptor (beta chain) stems from a study of blood T cell repertoires in COVID-19. CDR3 length: 15 amino acids. CDR1 SGHTA and CDR2 FQGNSA come from the germline V gene. The V end lost 5 bases, the J end lost 4 bases, and 14 bases lay between the germline ends. This clone has a handful of counts. Study processing details: Reference gene primer amplification in the assay estimated nucleated cell counts. Assay used: immunoSEQ multiplex PCR; TCRdb lists only in-frame clones, some missing. D and trimming come from the DNA, and the V and J calls and clone size come from that table. The top ten hold roughly 1.5% of the sample, which has 65,000 to 75,000 clones, around nine tenths seen once.

This sequence originates from a man aged 50 to 59 with acute or convalescent COVID-19. The sequencing input was peripheral blood. The genes are TRBV7-2 and TRBJ1-4; a weak D match, TRBD1 (5 bases). CDR3: CASSKNWGDNEKLFF. In DNA form, the CDR3 reads TGTGCCAGCAGCAAAAACTGGGGGGATAATGAAAAACTGTTTTTT. The full variable domain, in which reference TRBV7-2 and TRBJ1-4 provide the parts outside the CDR3, is GAGVSQSPSNKVTEKGKDVELRCDPISGHTALYWYRQSLGQGLEFLIYFQGNSAPDKSGLPSDRFSAERTGGSVSTLTIQRTQQEDSAVYLCASSKNWGDNEKLFFGSGTQLSVL.